What follows describes a single T cell receptor (beta chain). The target antigen is unknown. The source of the sample is a study of Ad26.COV2.S vaccination and SARS-CoV-2 variants. Study-wide results and caveats: Vaccinees showed greater spike-specific TCR breadth than placebo recipients.

Noted treatment: 15 to 20 received Ad26.COV2.S at low or high dose, single or two shots; 5 received placebo; per-sample allocation not given. Specimens were obtained on day 63 following the first vaccine or placebo injection. As its vector, the vaccine had Ad26, which expressed Wuhan-strain SARS-CoV-2 spike. Here immunoSEQ multiplex PCR was the method, and the copy in TCRdb shows in-frame clones only, minus some. The sample consists of a few hundred thousand clones, around nine tenths of them appearing once. The TCR comes from a person aged 18-60 years who received the Ad26.COV2.S COVID-19 vaccine or a placebo. The source material was peripheral blood, sampled in a trial of Ad26.COV2.S vaccine versus placebo.

In nucleotides, the CDR3 is TGTGCCAGCAGTTCCCCAGGGGGGAGTAACTATGGCTACACCTTC. Amino acids: CASSSPGGSNYGYTF. The chain carries TRBV28 and TRBJ1-2, with 7 nucleotides matching TRBD1. This CDR3 is 15 amino acids long. Trimming cost V 4 bases and J 1 base; bases outside gene matches: 6. Germline V gives CDR1 MDHEN, CDR2 SYDVKM.